The clone carrying this TCR beta chain was recorded a few times. Original handling: Estimation of nucleated cell counts relied on the amplification of reference gene primers. Generated by immunoSEQ multiplex PCR, the TCRdb table keeps only in-frame clones and is missing some. The V and J calls and clone size come from that table; D and trimming were worked out from the DNA. Of 100,000 or so clones in the sample, 85% to 90% are singletons; the top ten hold over 10%. V dropped 2 bases and J dropped 6; count of bases not matched to a gene: 17. Germline V lookup: CDR1 GTSNPN, CDR2 SVGIG (reference sequence). The CDR3 has 18 amino acids. This sample is part of a study of blood T cell repertoires in COVID-19.

Sequenced sample: peripheral blood. The TCR originated in a woman aged 55-70 years in a cohort sampled during active or convalescent COVID-19. V gene TRBV30 combines with J gene TRBJ2-2; 8 nucleotides align to TRBD1. This CDR3 is CAWSFPRFRGRKAGELFF. The CDR3 DNA sequence: TGTGCCTGGAGTTTCCCCCGGTTCAGGGGGCGAAAGGCCGGGGAGCTGTTTTTT.